This TCR beta chain originates from a study of Graves' ophthalmopathy and Graves' hyperthyroidism. Study in general: Peripheral blood samples were taken at initial diagnosis, before any treatment.

Trimming removed 7 bases at V and 14 bases at J, with 12 bases between. Germline-derived CDR1 and CDR2 are MDHEN and SYDVKM. The CDR3 is 11 residues long. Using RNA transcripts, the TCR beta CDR3 regions were amplified. The first round was an RT-PCR with HTBI primers, and the second round was a multiplex PCR. TCRdb re-derived calls from the multiplex PCR reads in MiXCR, one entry per CDR3 protein. The table has about 370,000 distinct CDR3 sequences, roughly 15% seen once. This clonotype has ten or more counts. This receptor was identified in an adult woman with stable Graves' hyperthyroidism. The material sequenced was peripheral blood. This sequence joins TRBV28 and TRBJ1-6, with a possible D match to TRBD1 (5 bases). The CDR3 DNA follows: TGTGCCAGCAAACGGGGGGTAGCCCTCCACTTT. Amino acid sequence: CASKRGVALHF.